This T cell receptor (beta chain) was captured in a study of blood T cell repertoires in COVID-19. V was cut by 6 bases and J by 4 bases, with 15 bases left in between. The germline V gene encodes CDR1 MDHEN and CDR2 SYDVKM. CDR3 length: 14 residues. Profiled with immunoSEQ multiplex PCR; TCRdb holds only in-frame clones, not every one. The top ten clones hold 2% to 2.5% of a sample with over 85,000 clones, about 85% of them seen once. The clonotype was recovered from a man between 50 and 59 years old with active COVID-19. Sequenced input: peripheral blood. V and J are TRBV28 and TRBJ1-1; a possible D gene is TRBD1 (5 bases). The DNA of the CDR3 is TGTGCCAGCAGCAGGGCGTTCGGCGGCACTGAAGCTTTCTTT. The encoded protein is CASSRAFGGTEAFF.